The rows below give T cell receptor beta chains drawn from one sample of a study of read filtering for tumor transcriptome and immune sequencing. One entry per CDR3 protein, called by TCRdb with MiXCR from the reads. Among approximately 150,000 distinct CDR3 sequences listed, approximately 13% were seen once. The specimen sequenced was a population of CD138-negative cells sorted from bone marrow. These receptors originate from a donor at least 40 years old with multiple myeloma. Both conserved end residues are part of each CDR3. Fields, in order: clone size, V gene, J gene, D gene, CDR3 protein, CDR3 DNA. D genes are given only for firm matches. Clone size is given for some rows only: seen once, a few or many times, or a class if the clone is expanded.

size: many
V: TRBV3-1
J: TRBJ2-3
D: TRBD2
CDR3: CASSHRGREYTDTQYF
DNA: TGTGCCAGCAGCCATCGCGGGAGGGAGTACACAGATACGCAGTATTTT

size: many
V: TRBV3-1
J: TRBJ2-7
D: NA
CDR3: CASSLSEGVNEQYF
DNA: TGTGCCAGCAGCCTTAGTGAGGGGGTAAACGAGCAGTACTTC

size: many
V: TRBV6-6
J: TRBJ2-1
D: TRBD2
CDR3: CASSYSFYTYGGGSGSGSYNEQFF
DNA: TGTGCCAGCAGTTACTCGTTCTACACCTACGGGGGGGGGAGCGGGAGCGGGTCCTACAATGAGCAGTTCTTC

size: many
V: TRBV12-3/TRBV12-4
J: TRBJ1-5
D: TRBD1
CDR3: CASSLGTGVGQPQHF
DNA: TGTGCCAGCAGTTTAGGGACAGGGGTAGGGCAGCCCCAGCATTTT

size: many
V: TRBV7-2
J: TRBJ2-7
D: NA
CDR3: CASSLGWGEEDYEQYF
DNA: TGTGCCAGCAGCTTAGGGTGGGGCGAAGAGGACTACGAGCAGTACTTC

size: NA
V: TRBV23-1
J: TRBJ2-7
D: NA
CDR3: CASSQGARLSYEQYF
DNA: TGCGCCAGCAGTCAAGGAGCCCGGCTCTCCTACGAGCAGTACTTC

size: many
V: TRBV29-1
J: TRBJ1-1
D: TRBD1
CDR3: CSHTGESTEAFF
DNA: TGCAGTCACACAGGGGAGAGTACTGAAGCTTTCTTT

size: many
V: TRBV27
J: TRBJ1-5
D: NA
CDR3: CASSVQGGNQPQHF
DNA: TGTGCCAGCAGTGTACAGGGTGGCAATCAGCCCCAGCATTTT

size: many
V: TRBV20-1
J: TRBJ2-3
D: TRBD2
CDR3: CSARRATGTSDTDTQYF
DNA: TGCAGTGCTAGACGGGCAACCGGGACTAGCGATACAGATACGCAGTATTTT

size: few
V: TRBV7-3
J: TRBJ2-3
D: TRBD2
CDR3: CASSLRASGRGADTQYF
DNA: TGTGCCAGCAGCTTAAGGGCTAGCGGGAGAGGGGCAGATACGCAGTATTTT

size: NA
V: TRBV14
J: TRBJ2-7
D: TRBD1
CDR3: CASSRDRGNEQYF
DNA: TGTGCCAGCAGCCGGGACAGGGGGAACGAGCAGTACTTC

size: few
V: TRBV30
J: TRBJ2-3
D: NA
CDR3: CAWSYSIVADTQYF
DNA: TGTGCCTGGAGTTACTCGATAGTGGCAGATACGCAGTATTTT

size: many
V: TRBV29-1
J: TRBJ1-1
D: NA
CDR3: CSVLRGGFTEAFF
DNA: TGCAGCGTTTTGCGAGGGGGTTTCACTGAAGCTTTCTTT

size: few
V: TRBV7-3
J: TRBJ2-2
D: TRBD2
CDR3: CASSFSGSYSGELFF
DNA: TGTGCCAGCAGCTTCAGCGGGAGTTATTCCGGGGAGCTGTTTTTT

size: many
V: TRBV10-2
J: TRBJ1-5
D: TRBD1
CDR3: CASSEPDRNQPQHF
DNA: TGCGCCAGCAGTGAGCCGGACAGGAATCAGCCCCAGCATTTT

size: many
V: TRBV20-1
J: TRBJ2-1
D: NA
CDR3: CSARPGRSYNEQFF
DNA: TGCAGTGCTAGACCGGGGCGGTCCTACAATGAGCAGTTCTTC

size: NA
V: TRBV11-3
J: TRBJ1-1
D: TRBD1
CDR3: CASSRDRGLGTEAFF
DNA: TGTGCCAGCAGCCGGGACAGGGGGCTCGGCACTGAAGCTTTCTTT

size: NA
V: TRBV19
J: TRBJ1-2
D: NA
CDR3: CASSTDLFGGLGYTF
DNA: TGTGCCAGTAGTACAGATCTGTTCGGGGGCCTCGGCTACACCTTC

size: many
V: TRBV7-8
J: TRBJ2-1
D: NA
CDR3: CASSEGSETNEQFF
DNA: TGTGCCAGCAGCGAAGGGAGCGAAACGAATGAGCAGTTCTTC

size: many
V: TRBV11-2
J: TRBJ2-1
D: TRBD1
CDR3: CASSLLDRVNEQFF
DNA: TGTGCCAGCAGCTTATTGGACAGGGTGAATGAGCAGTTCTTC

size: NA
V: TRBV12-3/TRBV12-4
J: TRBJ2-3
D: TRBD2
CDR3: CASTLSERAGVGTDTQYF
DNA: TGTGCCAGCACCCTGTCGGAAAGGGCGGGAGTGGGCACAGATACGCAGTATTTT

size: NA
V: TRBV24-1
J: TRBJ2-7
D: NA
CDR3: CATSARGSEQYF
DNA: TGTGCCACCAGTGCTCGGGGCAGCGAGCAGTACTTC

size: few
V: TRBV12-3/TRBV12-4
J: TRBJ2-1
D: NA
CDR3: CASSGGSDNEQFF
DNA: TGTGCCAGCAGTGGGGGTTCTGACAATGAGCAGTTCTTC

size: NA
V: TRBV29-1
J: TRBJ1-1
D: NA
CDR3: CSVPGTANTEAFF
DNA: TGCAGCGTTCCCGGGACGGCGAACACTGAAGCTTTCTTT

size: many
V: TRBV7-6
J: TRBJ1-5
D: NA
CDR3: CASSPLGPGVSGQPQHF
DNA: TGTGCCAGCAGCCCGCTGGGACCGGGGGTAAGCGGTCAGCCCCAGCATTTT

size: many
V: TRBV7-9
J: TRBJ2-7
D: NA
CDR3: CASSLSSSYEQYF
DNA: TGTGCCAGCAGCTTGAGCAGCTCCTACGAGCAGTACTTC

size: NA
V: TRBV7-9
J: TRBJ1-1
D: NA
CDR3: CASSLDVSALKAFF
DNA: TGTGCCAGCAGCTTAGATGTCAGTGCACTGAAAGCTTTCTTT

size: many
V: TRBV6-1
J: TRBJ1-5
D: NA
CDR3: CASSDGLGVPIISPQHF
DNA: TGTGCCAGCAGTGACGGGTTAGGGGTACCGATAATCAGCCCCCAGCATTTT

size: NA
V: TRBV9
J: TRBJ2-1
D: NA
CDR3: CASSVLGASYNGQFF
DNA: TGTGCCAGCAGCGTACTGGGGGCATCCTACAATGGGCAGTTCTTC

size: NA
V: TRBV11-2
J: TRBJ2-7
D: NA
CDR3: CANSLATSYEQYF
DNA: TGTGCCAACAGCTTGGCGACTAGCTACGAGCAGTACTTC

size: many
V: TRBV3-1
J: TRBJ2-7
D: NA
CDR3: CASSQDRTADEQYF
DNA: TGTGCCAGCAGCCAAGATAGGACAGCTGACGAGCAGTACTTC

size: many
V: TRBV18
J: TRBJ2-1
D: TRBD2
CDR3: CASSNSGSTYNEQFF
DNA: TGTGCCAGCTCAAATAGCGGGAGTACCTACAATGAGCAGTTCTTC

size: many
V: TRBV6-6
J: TRBJ2-2
D: TRBD2
CDR3: CASSYTLAGESGELFF
DNA: TGTGCCAGCAGTTACACGCTAGCGGGAGAGTCCGGGGAGCTGTTTTTT

size: many
V: TRBV14
J: TRBJ2-6
D: TRBD1
CDR3: CASSTRDSIVSGANVLTF
DNA: TGTGCCAGCAGCACCCGGGACAGCATAGTGTCTGGGGCCAACGTCCTGACTTTC

size: NA
V: TRBV4-1
J: TRBJ2-7
D: TRBD1
CDR3: CASSQEPVATGAPYEQYF
DNA: TGCGCCAGCAGCCAAGAACCGGTTGCAACAGGGGCTCCCTACGAGCAGTACTTC

size: few
V: TRBV14
J: TRBJ2-2
D: TRBD1
CDR3: CASSQGRQGVSSDTGELFF
DNA: TGTGCCAGCAGCCAAGGAAGACAGGGGGTGTCATCGGACACCGGGGAGCTGTTTTTT

size: many
V: TRBV2
J: TRBJ2-7
D: TRBD2
CDR3: CASKLAGDNEQYF
DNA: TGTGCCAGTAAACTAGCGGGAGACAACGAGCAGTACTTC

size: NA
V: TRBV20-1
J: TRBJ2-1
D: TRBD2
CDR3: CSASPSIGRADEQFF
DNA: TGCAGTGCTTCCCCCTCTATCGGGAGGGCAGATGAGCAGTTCTTC

size: many
V: TRBV20-1
J: TRBJ2-3
D: TRBD2
CDR3: CSAQLAGANSDTQYF
DNA: TGCAGTGCTCAACTAGCGGGGGCGAACTCAGATACGCAGTATTTT

size: many
V: TRBV12-3/TRBV12-4
J: TRBJ1-5
D: TRBD1
CDR3: CASSPQGVNQPQHF
DNA: TGTGCCAGCAGTCCACAGGGGGTAAATCAGCCCCAGCATTTT

size: many
V: TRBV7-9
J: TRBJ1-1
D: NA
CDR3: CASSSHWNTEAFF
DNA: TGTGCCAGCAGCTCCCACTGGAACACTGAAGCTTTCTTT

size: many
V: TRBV4-1
J: TRBJ1-5
D: NA
CDR3: CASSQVGRGDSYQPQHF
DNA: TGCGCCAGCAGCCAAGTGGGACGGGGGGATAGCTATCAGCCCCAGCATTTT

size: many
V: TRBV5-6
J: TRBJ1-4
D: TRBD1
CDR3: CASSYFAGGPNEKLFF
DNA: TGTGCCAGCAGTTACTTCGCAGGGGGGCCTAATGAAAAACTGTTTTTT

size: many
V: TRBV4-3
J: TRBJ2-3
D: TRBD2
CDR3: CASSPYFGRLATSSRTDTQYF
DNA: TGCGCCAGCAGCCCTTACTTCGGGAGACTAGCGACATCTTCCCGGACAGATACGCAGTATTTT

size: many
V: TRBV3-1
J: TRBJ2-1
D: TRBD1
CDR3: CASSQEWDRGYYNEQFF
DNA: TGTGCCAGCAGCCAAGAGTGGGACAGGGGGTATTACAATGAGCAGTTCTTC

size: NA
V: TRBV7-9
J: TRBJ1-5
D: NA
CDR3: CASSPGNLQPQHF
DNA: TGTGCCAGCAGCCCTGGGAATCTTCAGCCCCAGCATTTT

size: few
V: TRBV6-5
J: TRBJ2-5
D: NA
CDR3: CASSNLGVTQETQYF
DNA: TGTGCCAGCAGCAACCTAGGGGTTACCCAAGAGACCCAGTACTTC

size: many
V: TRBV9
J: TRBJ2-1
D: NA
CDR3: CASSVAGAGSYNEQFF
DNA: TGTGCCAGCAGCGTAGCTGGGGCGGGCTCCTACAATGAGCAGTTCTTC